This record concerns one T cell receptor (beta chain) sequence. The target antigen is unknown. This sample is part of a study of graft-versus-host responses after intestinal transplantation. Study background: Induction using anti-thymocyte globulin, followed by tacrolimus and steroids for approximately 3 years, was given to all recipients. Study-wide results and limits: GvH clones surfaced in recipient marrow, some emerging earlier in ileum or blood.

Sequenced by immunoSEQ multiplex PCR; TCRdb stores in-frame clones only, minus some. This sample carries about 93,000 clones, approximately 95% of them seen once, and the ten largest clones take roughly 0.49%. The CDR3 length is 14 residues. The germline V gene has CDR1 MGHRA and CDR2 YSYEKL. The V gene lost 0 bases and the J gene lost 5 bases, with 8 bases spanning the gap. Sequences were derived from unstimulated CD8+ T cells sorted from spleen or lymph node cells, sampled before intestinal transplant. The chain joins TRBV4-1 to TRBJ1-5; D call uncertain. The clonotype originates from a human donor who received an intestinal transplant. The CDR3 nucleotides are TGCGCCAGCAGCCAAGATGGGCCCGATCAGCCCCAGCATTTT. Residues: CASSQDGPDQPQHF.